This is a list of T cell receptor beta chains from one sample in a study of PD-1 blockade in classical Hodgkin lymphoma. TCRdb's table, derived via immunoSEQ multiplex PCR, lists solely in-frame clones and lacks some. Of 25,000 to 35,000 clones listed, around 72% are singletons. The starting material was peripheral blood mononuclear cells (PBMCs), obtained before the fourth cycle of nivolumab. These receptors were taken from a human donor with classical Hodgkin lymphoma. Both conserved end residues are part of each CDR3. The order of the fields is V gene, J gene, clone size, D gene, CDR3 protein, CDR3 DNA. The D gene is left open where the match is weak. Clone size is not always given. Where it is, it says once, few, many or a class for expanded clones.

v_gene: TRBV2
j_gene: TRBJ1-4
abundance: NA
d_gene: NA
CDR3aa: CASSEMGSWDGRKLFF
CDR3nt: TGTGCCAGCAGTGAAATGGGTTCTTGGGATGGAAGAAAACTGTTTTTT

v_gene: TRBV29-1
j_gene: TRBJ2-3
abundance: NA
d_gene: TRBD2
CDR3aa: CSVGLAGGPDTQYF
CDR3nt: TGCAGCGTTGGACTAGCGGGAGGTCCAGATACGCAGTATTTT

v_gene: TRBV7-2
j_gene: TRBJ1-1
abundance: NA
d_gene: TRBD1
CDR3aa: CASSLKRTGNTEAFF
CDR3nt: TGTGCCAGCAGCTTAAAGAGGACAGGGAACACTGAAGCTTTCTTT

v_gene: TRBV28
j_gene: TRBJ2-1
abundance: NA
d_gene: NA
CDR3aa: CASSRSYNEQFF
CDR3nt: TGTGCCAGCAGCCGAAGCTACAATGAGCAGTTCTTC

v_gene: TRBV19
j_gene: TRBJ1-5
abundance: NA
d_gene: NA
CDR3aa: CASSMGVNQPQHF
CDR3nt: TGTGCCAGTAGTATGGGGGTTAATCAGCCCCAGCATTTT

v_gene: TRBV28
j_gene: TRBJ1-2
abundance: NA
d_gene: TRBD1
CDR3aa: CASSPRGRIFYTF
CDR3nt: TGTGCCAGCAGTCCCAGGGGGAGAATATTCTACACCTTC

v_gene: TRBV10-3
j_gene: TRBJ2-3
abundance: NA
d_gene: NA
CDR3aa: CAISGSMGDTQYF
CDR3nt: TGTGCCATCAGTGGCTCTATGGGAGATACGCAGTATTTT

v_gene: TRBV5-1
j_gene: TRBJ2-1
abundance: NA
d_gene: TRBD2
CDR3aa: CASSLVGGSTYNEQFF
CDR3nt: TGCGCCAGCAGCTTGGTCGGCGGGAGTACCTACAATGAGCAGTTCTTC

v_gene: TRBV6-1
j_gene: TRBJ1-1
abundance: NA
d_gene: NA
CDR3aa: CASSFSGFEAFF
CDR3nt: TGTGCCAGCAGCTTTTCGGGTTTTGAAGCTTTCTTT

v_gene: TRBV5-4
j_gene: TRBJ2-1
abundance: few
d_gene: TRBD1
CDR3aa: CASSGGGQGRDNEQFF
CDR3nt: TGTGCCAGCAGCGGGGGCGGACAGGGAAGAGACAATGAGCAGTTCTTC

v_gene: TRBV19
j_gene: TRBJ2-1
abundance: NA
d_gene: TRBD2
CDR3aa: CASSSTSGLGNEQFF
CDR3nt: TGTGCCAGTAGTTCGACGAGCGGACTAGGGAATGAGCAGTTCTTC

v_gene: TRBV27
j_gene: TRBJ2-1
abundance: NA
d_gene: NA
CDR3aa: CASSLGQAIYNEQFF
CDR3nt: TGTGCCAGCAGTTTAGGTCAGGCAATCTACAATGAGCAGTTCTTC

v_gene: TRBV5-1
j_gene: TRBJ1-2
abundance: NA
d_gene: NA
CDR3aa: CASSFTAVSNYGYTF
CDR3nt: TGCGCCAGCAGCTTTACTGCTGTCTCTAACTATGGCTACACCTTC

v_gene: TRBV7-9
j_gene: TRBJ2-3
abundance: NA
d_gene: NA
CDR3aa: CASSWGMDTQYF
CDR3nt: TGTGCCAGCAGCTGGGGGATGGATACGCAGTATTTT

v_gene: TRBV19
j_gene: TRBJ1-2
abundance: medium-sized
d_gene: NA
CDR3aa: CASTRAGDLNYGYTF
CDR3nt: TGTGCCAGTACAAGGGCAGGGGACCTTAACTATGGCTACACCTTC

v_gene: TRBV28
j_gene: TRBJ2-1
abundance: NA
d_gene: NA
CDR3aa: CASSLGRASEQFF
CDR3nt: TGTGCCAGCAGTTTGGGTCGGGCAAGTGAGCAGTTCTTC

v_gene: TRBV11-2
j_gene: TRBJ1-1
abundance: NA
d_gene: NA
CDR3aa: CASSLDLTVGGTEAFF
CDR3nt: TGTGCCAGCAGCTTAGATCTAACTGTCGGGGGCACTGAAGCTTTCTTT

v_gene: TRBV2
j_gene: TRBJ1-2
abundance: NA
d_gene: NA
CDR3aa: CASSLTETNYGYTF
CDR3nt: TGTGCCAGCAGTTTGACTGAGACAAACTATGGCTACACCTTC

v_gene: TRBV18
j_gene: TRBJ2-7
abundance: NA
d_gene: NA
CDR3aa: CASSQLPEEQYF
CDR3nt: TGTGCCAGCTCCCAATTGCCGGAGGAGCAGTACTTC

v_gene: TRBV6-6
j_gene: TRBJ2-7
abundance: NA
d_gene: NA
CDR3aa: CASSYLDGESYEQYF
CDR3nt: TGTGCCAGCAGTTACCTAGACGGGGAGTCCTACGAGCAGTACTTC

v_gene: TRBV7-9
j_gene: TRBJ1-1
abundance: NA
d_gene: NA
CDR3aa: CASSWGWTEAFF
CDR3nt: TGTGCCAGCAGCTGGGGGTGGACTGAAGCTTTCTTT

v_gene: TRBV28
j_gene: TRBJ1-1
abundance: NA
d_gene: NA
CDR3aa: CASSMNTEAFF
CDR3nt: TGTGCCAGCAGTATGAACACTGAAGCTTTCTTT

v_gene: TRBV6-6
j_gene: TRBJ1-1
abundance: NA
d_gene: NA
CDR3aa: CASIAGGMNTEAFF
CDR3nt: TGTGCCAGCATCGCGGGGGGGATGAACACTGAAGCTTTCTTT

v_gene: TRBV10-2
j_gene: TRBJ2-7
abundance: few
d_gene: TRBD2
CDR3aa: CASAERGGAEQYF
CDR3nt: TGCGCCAGCGCAGAGCGGGGGGGCGCCGAGCAGTACTTC

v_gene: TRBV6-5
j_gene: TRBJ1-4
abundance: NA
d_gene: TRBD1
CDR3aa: CASSRDRASNEKLFF
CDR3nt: TGTGCCAGCAGTCGGGACAGAGCATCTAATGAAAAACTGTTTTTT

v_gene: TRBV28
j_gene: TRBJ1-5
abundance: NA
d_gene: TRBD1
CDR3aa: CASRLGQGGRQPQHF
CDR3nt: TGTGCCAGCAGGTTGGGACAGGGTGGGCGACAGCCCCAGCATTTT

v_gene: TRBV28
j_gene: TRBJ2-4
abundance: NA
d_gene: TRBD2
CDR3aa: CASSRGLAGGTAKNIQYF
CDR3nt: TGTGCCAGCAGTCGCGGACTAGCGGGGGGTACAGCCAAAAACATTCAGTACTTC

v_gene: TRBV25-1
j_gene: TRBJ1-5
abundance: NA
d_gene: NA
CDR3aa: CASTGLRYKDSNQPQHF
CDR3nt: TGTGCCAGCACGGGCCTAAGGTACAAAGATAGCAATCAGCCCCAGCATTTT

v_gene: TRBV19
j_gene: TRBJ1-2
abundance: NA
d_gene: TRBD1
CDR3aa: CASRGQSANYGYTF
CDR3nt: TGTGCCAGTAGGGGACAGTCAGCTAACTATGGCTACACCTTC

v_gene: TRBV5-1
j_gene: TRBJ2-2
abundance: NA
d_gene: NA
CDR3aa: CASSLVNGELFF
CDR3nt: TGCGCCAGCAGCTTGGTTAACGGGGAGCTGTTTTTT

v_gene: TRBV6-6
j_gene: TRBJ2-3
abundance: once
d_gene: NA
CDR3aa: CASRDRSTDTQYF
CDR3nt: TGTGCCAGCAGAGACAGGAGCACAGATACGCAGTATTTT

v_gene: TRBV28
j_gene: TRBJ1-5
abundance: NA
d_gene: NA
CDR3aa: CASSQFGGYSNQPQHF
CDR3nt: TGTGCCAGCAGCCAATTCGGCGGTTATAGCAATCAGCCCCAGCATTTT

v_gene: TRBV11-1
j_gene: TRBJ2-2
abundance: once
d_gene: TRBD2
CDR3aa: CASSLAGGPYSGELFF
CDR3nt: TGTGCCAGCAGCTTAGCGGGAGGGCCTTATTCCGGGGAGCTGTTTTTT

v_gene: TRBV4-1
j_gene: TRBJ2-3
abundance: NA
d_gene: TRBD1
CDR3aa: CASSQEPGQGTDTQYF
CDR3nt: TGCGCCAGCAGCCAAGAGCCGGGACAGGGGACAGATACGCAGTATTTT

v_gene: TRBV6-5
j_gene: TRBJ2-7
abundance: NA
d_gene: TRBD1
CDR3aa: CASSYSTGLYEQYF
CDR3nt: TGTGCCAGCAGTTACTCGACAGGGTTATACGAGCAGTACTTC

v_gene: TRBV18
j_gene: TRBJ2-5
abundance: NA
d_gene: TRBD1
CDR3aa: CASSHPGQEETQYF
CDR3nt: TGTGCCAGCTCACACCCGGGACAGGAAGAGACCCAGTACTTC

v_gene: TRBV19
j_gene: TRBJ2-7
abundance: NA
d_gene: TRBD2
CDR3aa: CASSLTSGAYEQYF
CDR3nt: TGTGCCAGTAGCTTGACTAGCGGGGCCTACGAGCAGTACTTC

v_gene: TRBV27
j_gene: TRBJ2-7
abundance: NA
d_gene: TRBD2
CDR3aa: CASGTSGTAYEQYF
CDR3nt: TGTGCCAGCGGAACTAGCGGGACAGCCTACGAGCAGTACTTC

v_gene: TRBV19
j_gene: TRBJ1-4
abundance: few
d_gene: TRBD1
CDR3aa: CASSIPGQGNEKLFF
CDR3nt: TGTGCCAGTAGTATACCGGGACAGGGGAATGAAAAACTGTTTTTT

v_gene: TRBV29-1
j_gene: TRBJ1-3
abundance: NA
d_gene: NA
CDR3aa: CSVVQARGNTIYF
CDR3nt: TGCAGCGTTGTTCAAGCCCGTGGAAACACCATATATTTT

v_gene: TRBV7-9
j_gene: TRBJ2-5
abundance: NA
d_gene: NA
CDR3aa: CASSLDTRLNQETQYF
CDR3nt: TGTGCCAGCAGCTTAGATACAAGGCTGAACCAAGAGACCCAGTACTTC

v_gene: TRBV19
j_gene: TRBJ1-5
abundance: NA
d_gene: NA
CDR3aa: CASSIEQGYNQPQHF
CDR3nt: TGTGCCAGTAGTATCGAACAGGGTTACAATCAGCCCCAGCATTTT

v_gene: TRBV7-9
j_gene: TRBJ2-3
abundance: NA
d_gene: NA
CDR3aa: CASSSPGEQDTQYF
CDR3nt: TGTGCCAGCAGCTCCCCAGGGGAACAGGATACGCAGTATTTT

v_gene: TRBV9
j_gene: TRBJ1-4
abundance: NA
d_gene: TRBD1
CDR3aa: CASSPSSGQGGEKLFF
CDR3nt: TGTGCCAGCAGCCCATCTTCTGGACAGGGTGGTGAAAAACTGTTTTTT

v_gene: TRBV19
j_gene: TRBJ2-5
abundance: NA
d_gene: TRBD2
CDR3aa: CATSHPAAGEETQYF
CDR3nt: TGTGCCACCTCCCACCCGGCAGCGGGGGAAGAGACCCAGTACTTC

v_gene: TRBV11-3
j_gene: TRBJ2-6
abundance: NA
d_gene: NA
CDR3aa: CASSPGTGGANVLTF
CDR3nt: TGTGCCAGCAGCCCCGGGACTGGTGGGGCCAACGTCCTGACTTTC

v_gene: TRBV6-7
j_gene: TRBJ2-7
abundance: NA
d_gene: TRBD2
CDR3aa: CASSPLGLAGTYEQYF
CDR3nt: TGTGCCAGCAGTCCCCTGGGACTAGCGGGGACCTACGAGCAGTACTTC

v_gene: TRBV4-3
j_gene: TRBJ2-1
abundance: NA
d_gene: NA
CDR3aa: CASSHGSQRGGEQFF
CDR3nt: TGCGCCAGCAGCCACGGGAGTCAAAGAGGGGGTGAGCAGTTCTTC

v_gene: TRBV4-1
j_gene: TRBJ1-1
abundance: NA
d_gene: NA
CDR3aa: CASSQAHRGTEAFF
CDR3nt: TGCGCCAGCAGCCAAGCCCATCGGGGGACTGAAGCTTTCTTT

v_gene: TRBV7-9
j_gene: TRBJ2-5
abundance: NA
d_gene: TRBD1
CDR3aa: CASSLGQGGTETQYF
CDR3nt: TGTGCCAGCAGCCTCGGACAGGGTGGAACGGAGACCCAGTACTTC

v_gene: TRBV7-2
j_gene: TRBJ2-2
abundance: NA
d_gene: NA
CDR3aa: CASSLDGVGELFF
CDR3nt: TGTGCCAGCAGCTTAGATGGGGTTGGGGAGCTGTTTTTT

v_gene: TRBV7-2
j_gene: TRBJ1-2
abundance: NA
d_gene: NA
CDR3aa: CASSLGTDHGYTF
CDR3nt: TGTGCCAGCAGCTTAGGGACAGACCATGGCTACACCTTC

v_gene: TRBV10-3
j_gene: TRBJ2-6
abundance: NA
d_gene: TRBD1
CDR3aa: CAMGPGTGAGANVLTF
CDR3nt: TGTGCCATGGGTCCCGGGACAGGGGCTGGGGCCAACGTCCTGACTTTC

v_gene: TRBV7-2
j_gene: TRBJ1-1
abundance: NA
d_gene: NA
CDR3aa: CASSLKGVNVAEAFF
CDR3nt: TGTGCCAGCAGCTTGAAAGGGGTGAACGTTGCTGAAGCTTTCTTT